This T cell receptor (beta chain) appears in the sequencing data of a study of blood T cell repertoires in COVID-19. The data were produced by immunoSEQ multiplex PCR, yet TCRdb's version contains in-frame clones alone and is incomplete. The sample lists about 90,000 clones; about 91% were seen once. Per germline, CDR1 SGHKS and CDR2 YYEKEE (reference sequence). V lost 1 base to trimming and J lost 5 bases; unmatched junction nucleotides: 3. This CDR3 region has 14 residues. The source of this sequence is a human donor with active COVID-19. The donor label of this sample is uncertain. The material sequenced was peripheral blood. This sequence joins TRBV5-5 and TRBJ1-2; 9 positions match TRBD1. CDR3 nucleotide sequence: TGTGCCAGCAGCTTGTCCGACAGGGGGTATGGCTACACCTTC. This codes for CASSLSDRGYGYTF.